This T cell receptor (beta chain) was captured by sequencing in a study of blood T cells in healthy people across ages. There are 13 residues in the CDR3. The germline V gene encodes CDR1 ENHRY and CDR2 SYGVKD. The V and J ends lost 5 bases and 8 bases, in that order; junction bases with no gene match: 7. Combining a sample-barcoded 5' primer with a J-beta primer mix, a second PCR ran for roughly 7 to 12 cycles. TCRdb called the 5' RACE reads again in MiXCR, with one record for every CDR3 protein. The profile shows over 700,000 distinct CDR3 sequences, 25% of them singletons. This same sample was also part of a study on T cells of mothers and their children.

The sample was blood. This chain links TRBV10-3 with TRBJ1-1, with TRBD1 matching over 8 bases. This TCR was recovered from a boy aged 5-17 years in good health. CDR3 coding DNA: TGTGCCATCAGTTCTGGACAGGGTAGCGAAGCTTTCTTT. Translated: CAISSGQGSEAFF.